Each of the 5 T cell receptor beta chains below was sequenced from the same sample in a study of blood T cell repertoires in COVID-19. Sequencing used immunoSEQ multiplex PCR; TCRdb keeps in-frame clones, though not all of them. The profile shows around 65,000 clones, less than 85% of them singletons. Sequencing was performed on peripheral blood. Receptors were obtained from an older man with active COVID-19.

The V and J genes are TRBV28 and TRBJ1-1; the D is unclear. V lost 9 bases and J lost 2, with 16 bases in between. Germline V gene lookup returns CDR1 MDHEN and CDR2 SYDVKM. The CDR3 is 14 residues long. CDR3 nucleotides: TGTGCCAGTCCCCCCATTGGAGTCAACACTGAAGCTTTCTTT. Translation: CASPPIGVNTEAFF.

The genes are TRBV30 and TRBJ2-7; 10 bases match TRBD1. Germline V gene lookup returns CDR1 GTSNPN and CDR2 SVGIG (reference sequence). V gave up 0 bases and J gave up 4 bases; unmatched junction bases: 3. This CDR3 comprises 14 residues. The CDR3 nucleotides are TGTGCCTGGAGTGTATTGGGACAGGGGTACGAGCAGTACTTC. Its translation: CAWSVLGQGYEQYF.

The rearrangement links TRBV24-1 to TRBJ2-1, with TRBD2 identical over 9 bases. The CDR3 is 16 residues long. J lost 5 bases, V lost 1 base, and 5 bases had no gene match. Germline V gene sequence: CDR1 KGHDR, CDR2 SFDVKD. The CDR3 reads CATSDFSTSGNNEQFF. CDR3 nucleotides: TGTGCCACCAGTGATTTCTCGACTAGCGGTAACAATGAGCAGTTCTTC.

CDR3 nucleotides: TGTGCCAGCAGCCCAAACAGGGGAAACAATGAGCAGTTCTTC. As protein: CASSPNRGNNEQFF. The V call is TRBV7-3, the J call TRBJ2-1, with 7 positions matching TRBD1. This CDR3 is built from 14 residues. J was trimmed by 5 bases and V by 5 bases; bases with no gene match: 6. Germline V gene lookup returns CDR1 SGHTA and CDR2 FQGTGA.

The V and J genes are TRBV19 and TRBJ2-3; 12 nucleotides line up with TRBD1. Germline values: CDR1 LNHDA, CDR2 SQIVND (reference sequence). Losses at the gene ends were 3 bases for V and 5 bases for J; bases not matched to a gene: 9. The CDR3 sequence is 17 residues long. CDR3 amino acids: CASSMIRDRGPIDTQYF. DNA for the CDR3: TGTGCCAGTAGTATGATCCGGGACAGGGGGCCGATAGATACGCAGTATTTT.